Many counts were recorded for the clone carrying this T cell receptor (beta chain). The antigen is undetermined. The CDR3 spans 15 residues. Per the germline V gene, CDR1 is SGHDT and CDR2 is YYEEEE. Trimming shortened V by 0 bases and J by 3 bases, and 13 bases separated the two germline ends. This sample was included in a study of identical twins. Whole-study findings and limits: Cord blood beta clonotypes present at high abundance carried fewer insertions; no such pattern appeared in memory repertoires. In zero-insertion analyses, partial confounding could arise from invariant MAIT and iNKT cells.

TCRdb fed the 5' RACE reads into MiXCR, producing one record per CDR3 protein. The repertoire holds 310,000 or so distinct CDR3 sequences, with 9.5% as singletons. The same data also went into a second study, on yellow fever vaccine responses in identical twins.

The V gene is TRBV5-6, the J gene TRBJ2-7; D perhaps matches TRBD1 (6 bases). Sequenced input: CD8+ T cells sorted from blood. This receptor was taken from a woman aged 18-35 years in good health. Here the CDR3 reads CASSLVWTDLYEQYF. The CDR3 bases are TGTGCCAGCAGCTTGGTGTGGACAGACCTCTACGAGCAGTACTTC.